These 18 T cell receptor beta chains originate from one sample sequenced in a study of blood T cell repertoires in COVID-19. Here immunoSEQ multiplex PCR was the method, and the copy in TCRdb shows in-frame clones only, minus some. This table holds about 52,000 clones, about four fifths found once. Sequencing was carried out using peripheral blood. Every receptor here comes from a man in his 70s with active COVID-19.

V usage is TRBV7-2 and J usage is TRBJ2-1, with D hard to call. Between the trimmed V and J ends, which lost 5 bases and 3 bases, there was a span of 5 bases. This CDR3 has 12 residues. Germline V gives CDR1 SGHTA, CDR2 FQGNSA. CDR3 in DNA: TGTGCCAGCAGCGCGGACTACAATGAGCAGTTCTTC. Translated, it gives CASSADYNEQFF.

In the case of this clone: This specimen includes other DNA sequences encoding the same CDR3. The J gene is TRBJ1-4, the V gene TRBV10-3; 10 nucleotides agree with TRBD1. The CDR3 has 13 amino acids. V was clipped by 8 bases and J by 5 bases; unmatched bases: 2. Germline V gene sequence: CDR1 ENHRY, CDR2 SYGVKD. The CDR3 is CAIGTGENEKLFF. CDR3 nucleotides: TGTGCCATCGGGACAGGGGAGAATGAAAAACTGTTTTTT.

V and J are TRBV11-2 and TRBJ2-2; 9 bases map to TRBD1. The CDR3 extends over 18 amino acids. The trim removed 2 bases at V and 4 bases at J, leaving 11 bases unmatched. The germline gives CDR1 SGHAT, CDR2 FQNNGV. The CDR3 sequence is CASSLISDRGTLTGELFF. CDR3 in DNA: TGTGCCAGCAGCTTAATTTCGGACAGGGGCACTCTCACCGGGGAGCTGTTTTTT.

V and J are TRBV4-3 and TRBJ2-1, with D perhaps TRBD1 (7 bases). CDR1 is LGHNA and CDR2 is YSLEER in the germline V gene. V gave up 0 bases and J gave up 4 bases, with 16 bases separating them. This CDR3 has 17 amino acids. Written as DNA, the CDR3 is TGCGCCAGCAGCCAAGATCAGCACAGGGGAGGTTACAATGAGCAGTTCTTC. It codes for CASSQDQHRGGYNEQFF.

The gene calls are TRBV5-1 and TRBJ1-3; 10 bases agree with TRBD1. The CDR3 is 16 residues long. After removal of 4 bases from V and 0 bases from J, the junction contained 4 bases not matched to a gene. Germline V lookup: CDR1 SGHRS, CDR2 YFSETQ. The CDR3 is CASSVDRGTSGNTIYF. CDR3 nucleotide sequence: TGCGCCAGCAGCGTGGACAGGGGGACCTCTGGAAACACCATATATTTT.

V and J are TRBV7-9 and TRBJ1-1; no definite D call. Germline V gene sequence: CDR1 SEHNR, CDR2 FQNEAQ (reference sequence). This CDR3 is built from 14 residues. Trimming took off 5 bases at V and 0 bases at J, with 10 bases between the two ends. The CDR3 is CASSTGSMNTEAFF. The CDR3 DNA sequence: TGTGCCAGCAGCACCGGGAGCATGAACACTGAAGCTTTCTTT.

The J gene is TRBJ2-3, the V gene TRBV5-4, with D possibly matching TRBD2 (6 bases). CDR3 length: 15 residues. Germline V lookup: CDR1 SGHNT, CDR2 YYREEE (reference sequence). The germline V and J ends were trimmed by 0 bases and 1 base, with 9 bases remaining between them. CDR3 residues: CASSLGRGGTDTQYF. The CDR3 DNA reads as TGTGCCAGCAGCTTGGGGAGGGGTGGCACAGATACGCAGTATTTT.

The genes are TRBV21-1 and TRBJ2-6; the table's TRBD2 call for D was not verified on the DNA. TRBV21-1 is described as a pseudogene. This CDR3 has 18 residues. The CDR3 region is CASSKARLRDSGANVLTF. The CDR3, as DNA: TGTGCCAGCAGCAAAGCCCGGTTACGTGACTCTGGGGCCAACGTCCTGACTTTC.

This chain's CDR3 is CASSVLLQGVTDTQYF. The CDR3 region has the DNA TGTGCCAGCAGTGTCCTCCTACAGGGTGTTACAGATACGCAGTATTTT. This sequence joins TRBV2 and TRBJ2-3; D might be TRBD1 (6 bases). Trimming took off 4 bases at V and 3 bases at J, with 17 bases between the two ends. The CDR3 totals 16 residues. CDR1 is SNHLY and CDR2 is FYNNEI in the germline V gene.

The CDR3 DNA follows: TGCAGCGTGGAGTTATCGTTCACTGAAGCTTTCTTT. Translated: CSVELSFTEAFF. The chain is built from TRBV29-1 and TRBJ1-1; no reliable D call. Germline V gene data show CDR1 as SQVTM and CDR2 as ANQGSEA. CDR3 size: 12 residues. Between the trimmed V and J ends, which lost 6 bases and 4 bases, there was a span of 12 bases.

The chain couples TRBV6-1 to TRBJ2-2; TRBD2 is a possible D gene (5 bases). Trimming stripped 3 bases from V and 0 bases from J, with 17 bases between. Germline CDR1 reads MNHNS; CDR2 reads SASEGT. The CDR3 covers 18 residues. CDR3 DNA sequence: TGTGCCAGCAGTGAGGGGAGACTGTGGAACTCGAACACCGGGGAGCTGTTTTTT. Translating it yields CASSEGRLWNSNTGELFF.

This rearrangement joins TRBV10-3 to TRBJ1-2, with TRBD1 as a possible D gene (6 bases). V lost 0 bases, J lost 8 bases, and 16 bases lay in between. The CDR3 extends over 15 amino acids. Germline CDR1 and CDR2: ENHRY and SYGVKD. DNA of the CDR3: TGTGCCATCAGTGAGTCCGGGGGGGGGCTCGGAGGCTACACCTTC. It is translated as CAISESGGGLGGYTF.

The V gene is TRBV2, the J gene TRBJ1-2; maybe TRBD1 (5 bases). V lost 8 bases, J lost 4 bases, and 17 bases lay in between. The germline V gene encodes CDR1 SNHLY and CDR2 FYNNEI. The CDR3 contains 14 residues. The CDR3 DNA reads TGTGCCAGCGCCCCGGGACTCTCTTTCTATGGCTACACCTTC. Protein product: CASAPGLSFYGYTF.

This chain connects TRBV2 to TRBJ2-7; 13 nucleotides match TRBD2. This CDR3 is 17 amino acids long. The junction had 8 bases not matched to a gene; V was cut back by 4 bases and J by 2 bases. Germline values: CDR1 SNHLY, CDR2 FYNNEI. This chain's CDR3 is CASSGWGLAGYAYEQYF. CDR3 DNA sequence: TGTGCCAGCAGTGGGTGGGGACTAGCGGGGTACGCCTACGAGCAGTACTTC.

This chain uses TRBV4-3 with TRBJ1-5; D is unresolved. This CDR3 region has 14 residues. Germline CDR1 reads LGHNA; CDR2 reads YSLEER. Trimming stripped 0 bases from V and 3 bases from J, with 6 bases between. In DNA, the CDR3 is TGCGCCAGCAGCCAAGACAGGCCCAATCAGCCCCAGCATTTT. Translation gives CASSQDRPNQPQHF.

The chain carries TRBV10-3 and TRBJ1-5; TRBD1 might be the D (6 bases). This CDR3 region has 14 residues. CDR1 ENHRY and CDR2 SYGVKD come from the germline V gene. V was trimmed by 4 bases and J by 6 bases, leaving 13 bases between them. The CDR3 loop reads CAISAGEGIQPQHF. In DNA, the CDR3 is TGTGCCATCAGTGCAGGGGAAGGTATTCAGCCCCAGCATTTT.

This clone was seen just once. The chain links TRBV5-4 to TRBJ2-1, with TRBD2 identical over 16 bases. This CDR3 is 17 amino acids long. CDR1 is SGHNT, CDR2 YYREEE, per germline (reference sequence). V dropped 5 bases and J dropped 8; count of bases not matched to a gene: 10. The CDR3 protein is CASRAGTSGGAAHEQFF. CDR3 DNA sequence: TGTGCCAGCAGGGCCGGGACTAGCGGGGGGGCCGCCCATGAGCAGTTCTTC.

The rearrangement links TRBV5-5 to TRBJ2-5; possibly TRBD2 for D (7 bases). CDR3 length equals 15 residues. V gave up 9 bases and J gave up 5 bases, with 23 bases separating them. From germline, CDR1 is SGHKS and CDR2 YYEKEE (reference sequence). The CDR3 bases are TGTGCCACCTCCTCGGAGGGGGGGAACAGCGAGACCCAGTACTTC. This codes for CATSSEGGNSETQYF.